Shown below are 22 T cell receptor beta chains from a single sample sequenced in a study of T cells in Graves' hyperthyroidism and ophthalmopathy. TCR beta CDR3 regions were amplified from RNA transcripts. An initial round of RT-PCR targeting the TCR CDR3 relied on the HTBI primer set. In TCRdb, the multiplex PCR reads were re-called with MiXCR into one record per CDR3 protein. The repertoire holds around 620,000 distinct CDR3 sequences, with around 15% as singletons. Sequencing was performed on blood. Receptors were obtained from a young woman with Graves' hyperthyroidism.

This chain uses TRBV6-5 with TRBJ2-2; D not certain. The germline V gene encodes CDR1 MNHEY and CDR2 SVGAGI. This CDR3 is 16 amino acids long. V was pared by 0 bases and J by 3 bases, with 11 bases between. The CDR3 region has the DNA TGTGCCAGCAGTTACTCTACCAAAGCACACACCGGGGAGCTGTTTTTT. Residues: CASSYSTKAHTGELFF.

There are many counts of this clonotype. This chain uses TRBV2 with TRBJ2-7, with 8 bases identical to TRBD2. Unmatched junction bases numbered 8, after V lost 2 bases and J lost 5 bases. Germline V gene data show CDR1 as SNHLY and CDR2 as FYNNEI. The CDR3 extends over 15 amino acids. The DNA of the CDR3 is TGTGCCAGCAGTGAACTTGCTAGCGGGTCGGACGAGCAGTACTTC. It yields the protein CASSELASGSDEQYF.

Concerning this clonotype: A much larger clone differs from this one at a single base, so this may be a read error. This rearrangement joins TRBV18 to TRBJ2-5; the D is unclear. Trimming took 0 bases from V and 7 from J, leaving 15 bases between them. The CDR3 contains 15 residues. Germline CDR1 and CDR2: KGHSH and LQKENI. The DNA for the CDR3 is TGTGCCAGCTCACCACCGTCATCCCACGGTGGGACCCAGTACTTC. Translating it yields CASSPPSSHGGTQYF. The whole variable domain, remainder taken from reference TRBV18 and TRBJ2-5, is NAGVMQNPRHLVRRRGQEARLRCSPMKGHSHVYWYRQLPEEGLKFMVYLQKENIIDESGMPKERFSAEFPKEGPSILRIQQVVRGDSAAYFCASSPPSSHGGTQYFGPGTRLLVL.

Many counts were recorded for this clonotype. The chain couples TRBV6-1 to TRBJ2-1; D is perhaps TRBD2 (5 bases). Deletions cut 3 bases from V and 6 bases from J, with 9 bases between. This CDR3 region has 13 residues. The V gene's germline CDR1 is MNHNS and CDR2 SASEGT. CDR3 in amino acids: CASSDEGGNEQFF. CDR3 nucleotide sequence: TGTGCCAGCAGTGATGAGGGCGGCAATGAGCAGTTCTTC.

This clonotype was recorded a few times. The chain couples TRBV5-1 to TRBJ2-7, with 11 bases identical to TRBD2. This CDR3 has 14 amino acids. From germline, CDR1 is SGHRS and CDR2 YFSETQ. The V and J ends lost 1 base and 4 bases, in that order; junction bases with no gene match: 1. CDR3 loop: CASSLWTSGYEQYF. CDR3 nucleotide sequence: TGCGCCAGCAGCTTGTGGACTAGCGGGTACGAGCAGTACTTC. Using reference TRBV5-1 and TRBJ2-7 for the parts outside the CDR3, the full variable domain is KAGVTQTPRYLIKTRGQQVTLSCSPISGHRSVSWYQQTPGQGLQFLFEYFSETQRNKGNFPGRFSGRQFSNSRSEMNVSTLELGDSALYLCASSLWTSGYEQYFGPGTRLTVT.

This clonotype was seen repeatedly, ten times or more. The chain carries TRBV20-1 and TRBJ1-1, with TRBD1 matching over 8 bases. The J segment lost 1 base and the V segment lost 6 bases, leaving 1 base of the junction unmatched. This CDR3 comprises 12 residues. Germline V gene data show CDR1 as DFQATT and CDR2 as SNEGSKA (reference sequence). CDR3 bases: TGCAGTGCCGGGACAGGGAACACTGAAGCTTTCTTT. Its translation is CSAGTGNTEAFF.

This clonotype occurred many times. V usage is TRBV6-1 and J usage is TRBJ2-3; D unresolved. V lost 5 bases and J 4 bases, leaving 13 bases between the germline ends. Germline CDR1 reads MNHNS; CDR2 reads SASEGT. The CDR3 has 14 residues. The CDR3 DNA sequence: TGTGCCAGCAGTTCTTTACTGCCCGCAGATACGCAGTATTTT. Its translation: CASSSLLPADTQYF.

The CDR3 loop reads CASSSQDREYYNEQFF. The CDR3 DNA reads TGTGCCAGCAGCTCCCAGGACAGAGAGTATTACAATGAGCAGTTCTTC. The chain joins TRBV5-5 to TRBJ2-1; TRBD1 is a possible D gene (6 bases). CDR3 size: 16 residues. CDR1 is SGHKS, CDR2 YYEKEE, per germline (reference sequence). Trimming shortened V by 3 bases and J by 4 bases, and 17 bases separated the two germline ends.

This clonotype was recorded a few times. A much larger clone differs by one base, so this may be a read error. This sequence joins TRBV27 and TRBJ1-1, with 7 bases fitting TRBD1. CDR3 length equals 14 residues. The germline CDR1 and CDR2 sequences are MNHEY and SMNVEV (reference sequence). Losses at the gene ends were 4 bases for V and 0 bases for J; bases not matched to a gene: 2. CDR3 nucleotide sequence: TGTGCCAGCAGTTCGGGACAGATGAACACTGAAGCTTTCTTT. As protein: CASSSGQMNTEAFF.

This clonotype appeared many times. J is TRBJ1-1 and V is TRBV12-3 or TRBV12-4, with a weak D call TRBD1 (6 bases). Deletions cut 6 bases from V and 1 base from J, with 12 bases between. The CDR3 consists of 14 residues. The CDR3 loop is CASRWRGENTEAFF. The CDR3 DNA reads as TGTGCCAGCAGGTGGAGGGGGGAGAACACTGAAGCTTTCTTT.

The sample holds a few counts of this clonotype. The chain carries TRBV7-2 and TRBJ2-1; 12 nucleotides agree with TRBD2. The CDR3 length is 13 residues. Germline V gene data show CDR1 as SGHTA and CDR2 as FQGNSA. Germline trimming cut 6 bases from V and 15 bases from J; bases unmatched to any gene: 9. For the CDR3, the DNA is TGTGCCAGCAGTTCTCTAGCGGGAGGGCCCCGGTTCTTC. It codes for CASSSLAGGPRFF.

This clonotype was seen ten or more times. The CDR3 DNA sequence: TGTGCCAGCAGCTTTTGGCCTAGCGGGAACAACTACGAGCAGTACTTC. Translating it yields CASSFWPSGNNYEQYF. This chain joins TRBV11-2 and TRBJ2-7; 9 bases line up with TRBD2. This CDR3 is 16 amino acids long. The V and J ends lost 3 bases and 3 bases, in that order; junction bases with no gene match: 9. Germline assignment: CDR1 SGHAT and CDR2 FQNNGV.

This clonotype was counted ten times or more. The chain recombines TRBV5-1 with TRBJ1-1; D remains unclear. Germline CDR1 and CDR2: SGHRS and YFSETQ. The CDR3 loop spans 14 amino acids. Trimming took off 1 base at V and 5 bases at J, with 12 bases between the two ends. The CDR3, as DNA: TGCGCCAGCAGCTTGAATCCGGGATGGACTGAAGCTTTCTTT. Translation: CASSLNPGWTEAFF.

In this sample, this clonotype turned up a few times. The genes are TRBV9 and TRBJ2-2, with TRBD2 matching 11 bases. This CDR3 has 16 residues. J lost 6 bases, V lost 4 bases, and 8 bases had no gene match. Germline V gene data show CDR1 as SGDLS and CDR2 as YYNGEE. The CDR3 protein is CASSPRLAGLSGELFF. The CDR3 DNA sequence: TGTGCCAGCAGCCCCCGACTAGCGGGACTGTCCGGGGAGCTGTTTTTT.

This clonotype was observed many times. V is TRBV28 and J is TRBJ1-5; 9 bases are a match to TRBD1. After removal of 4 bases from V and 5 bases from J, the junction contained 6 bases not matched to a gene. In germline, CDR1 is MDHEN, CDR2 SYDVKM. This CDR3 is 15 amino acids long. DNA of the CDR3: TGTGCCAGCAGTTGGGCGGGACAGGGCCATCAGCCCCAGCATTTT. The encoded protein is CASSWAGQGHQPQHF.

This clonotype was counted ten times or more. J is TRBJ2-2 and V is TRBV18; D ambiguous. Per germline, CDR1 KGHSH and CDR2 LQKENI. The CDR3 length is 13 residues. Trimming removed 0 bases at V and 4 bases at J, with 3 bases between. For the CDR3, the DNA is TGTGCCAGCTCACCACCAAGCACCGGGGAGCTGTTTTTT. Amino acids: CASSPPSTGELFF.

The V gene is TRBV9, the J gene TRBJ1-2, with D perhaps TRBD1 (6 bases). V was trimmed by 6 bases and J by 6 bases, leaving 21 bases between them. This CDR3 comprises 15 residues. Germline V CDR1 and CDR2: SGDLS, YYNGEE. In DNA form, the CDR3 reads TGTGCCAGCACCCAAGGGGGAGGGGAAATGGATGGCTACACCTTC. Translated, it gives CASTQGGGEMDGYTF.

This clonotype was found many times. The rearrangement uses TRBV12-3 or TRBV12-4 and TRBJ2-7, with D perhaps TRBD1 (6 bases). The CDR3 is 12 amino acids. V was pared by 5 bases and J by 4 bases, with 9 bases between. The CDR3 nucleotides read TGTGCCAGCAGTCGGACAGAGTACGAGCAGTACTTC. It encodes CASSRTEYEQYF.

The chain uses TRBV6-1 and TRBJ1-5, with D unresolved. This CDR3 is 13 amino acids long. With 3 bases removed from V and 9 bases from J, the gap between germline ends came to 12 bases. Germline V gene lookup returns CDR1 MNHNS and CDR2 SASEGT. CDR3 in amino acids: CASSDRSRGPQHF. The CDR3 DNA sequence: TGTGCCAGCAGTGACCGATCACGGGGGCCCCAGCATTTT.

The rearrangement links TRBV20-1 to TRBJ1-5; D gene ambiguous. Germline V lookup: CDR1 DFQATT, CDR2 SNEGSKA (reference sequence). The CDR3 consists of 16 residues. V lost 0 bases and J lost 0, with 12 bases in between. In nucleotides, the CDR3 is TGCAGTGCTAGAGATACACCGAATTATAGCAATCAGCCCCAGCATTTT. Translation: CSARDTPNYSNQPQHF.

This rearrangement joins TRBV6-5 to TRBJ1-6, with D maybe TRBD1 (5 bases). The CDR3 is 15 residues long. V gave up 2 bases and J gave up 10 bases, with 15 bases separating them. CDR1 MNHEY and CDR2 SVGAGI come from the germline V gene. This CDR3 is CASSYEAGPISPLHF. The CDR3 DNA is TGTGCCAGCAGTTACGAGGCAGGGCCGATATCACCCCTCCACTTT.

The J gene is TRBJ2-7, the V gene TRBV7-9; D uncertain. This CDR3 region has 14 residues. Per the germline V gene, CDR1 is SEHNR and CDR2 is FQNEAQ (reference sequence). Trimming took off 4 bases at V and 2 bases at J, with 12 bases between the two ends. The DNA of the CDR3 is TGTGCCAGCAGCTCCCCCGGAGAGACCTACGAGCAGTACTTC. It is translated as CASSSPGETYEQYF.